This entry lists 8 T cell receptor beta chains sequenced from one sample in a study of blood T cell repertoires in COVID-19. The method was immunoSEQ multiplex PCR; TCRdb's version includes in-frame clones alone and lacks a portion of them. The sample contains 45,000 to 50,000 clones, approximately 86% of which appear only once. The sample was peripheral blood. These receptors were taken from an elderly man in a cohort sampled during active COVID-19.

J is TRBJ1-1 and V is TRBV3-1 (or the pseudogene TRBV3-2); TRBD1 agrees at 8 bases. Trimming cost V 5 bases and J 10 bases; bases outside gene matches: 6. The CDR3 contains 12 residues. Germline CDR1 is LGHDT and CDR2 is YNNKEL (reference sequence). For the CDR3, the DNA is TGTGCCAGCAGCGGCCTACAGGGGGGAGCTTTCTTT. It is translated as CASSGLQGGAFF.

The rearrangement uses TRBV9 and TRBJ2-3; 9 bases line up with TRBD2. The CDR3 contains 17 residues. J gave up 1 base and V 6 bases, and 12 bases lay outside the gene matches. Germline-derived CDR1 and CDR2 are SGDLS and YYNGEE. CDR3 region: CASTKGVSGGRTDTQYF. The CDR3, as DNA: TGTGCCAGCACCAAAGGAGTAAGCGGGGGGCGCACAGATACGCAGTATTTT.

J is TRBJ2-1 and V is TRBV18; 7 positions match TRBD1. The V and J ends lost 3 bases and 4 bases, in that order; junction bases with no gene match: 15. Germline values: CDR1 KGHSH, CDR2 LQKENI. CDR3 length: 18 residues. The CDR3 DNA follows: TGTGCCAGCTCACCCACCTTCACGAGGGGGCTTTCGTACAATGAGCAGTTCTTC. This codes for CASSPTFTRGLSYNEQFF.

This clone came up a few times. This chain links TRBV28 with TRBJ2-7; D is perhaps TRBD2 (6 bases). The CDR3 has 15 amino acids. V was cut by 5 bases and J by 1 base, with 15 bases left in between. Per germline, CDR1 MDHEN and CDR2 SYDVKM. The CDR3 is CASSPLGGPSYEQYF. CDR3 in DNA: TGTGCCAGCAGTCCCCTGGGGGGTCCATCCTACGAGCAGTACTTC.

This sequence joins TRBV28 and TRBJ1-3, with D perhaps TRBD1 (5 bases). V shed 5 bases and J shed 8 bases, with 16 bases lying between them. Germline V CDR1 and CDR2: MDHEN, SYDVKM. This CDR3 spans 14 amino acids. This CDR3 is CASSPPSREDTIYF. The CDR3 DNA sequence: TGTGCCAGCAGTCCCCCAAGCAGGGAGGACACCATATATTTT.

The chain couples TRBV15 to TRBJ1-1; D possibly corresponds to TRBD1 (6 bases). The CDR3 covers 15 residues. The germline V and J ends were trimmed by 1 base and 0 bases, with 9 bases remaining between them. The germline gives CDR1 LNHNV, CDR2 YYDKDF (reference sequence). CDR3 sequence: CATSRVEGVNTEAFF. The CDR3 nucleotides are TGTGCCACCAGCAGAGTTGAGGGGGTGAACACTGAAGCTTTCTTT.

This chain joins TRBV28 and TRBJ2-7; D unclear. This CDR3 comprises 15 residues. Germline V gives CDR1 MDHEN, CDR2 SYDVKM. The germline V and J ends were trimmed by 5 bases and 7 bases, with 21 bases remaining between them. CDR3 region: CASSLSQPPLEEQYF. The DNA of the CDR3 is TGTGCCAGCAGTCTCTCCCAGCCCCCGTTGGAGGAGCAGTACTTC.

The V gene is TRBV15, the J gene TRBJ2-4; TRBD1 agrees at 10 bases. With 3 bases clipped from V and 0 bases from J, the junction kept 5 bases outside the gene matches. CDR1 and CDR2 (germline): LNHNV, YYDKDF (reference sequence). The CDR3 consists of 17 residues. The chain's CDR3 is CATSSRQGAKAKNIQYF. CDR3 sequence (DNA): TGTGCCACCAGCAGCCGACAGGGGGCTAAAGCCAAAAACATTCAGTACTTC.